The rows below give T cell receptor beta chains drawn from one sample of a study of cytomegalovirus exposure and HLA in healthy donors. Measured with immunoSEQ multiplex PCR; TCRdb has only the in-frame clones, and not every one. The data contain under 130,000 clones, around 87% of them seen just once; the ten biggest clones take up approximately 4%. The sample comprised PBMCs. The receptor source for this set is a woman aged 18-29 years in good health and CMV-seropositive. Each CDR3 is given with its conserved first and last residue. A D gene is named only where the DNA matches it firmly. Size is omitted from some rows. Given values are once, few, many or a class for expanded clones.

v_call	d_call	j_call	clone_size	cdr3_nt	cdr3_aa
TRBV19	TRBD2	TRBJ2-1	few	TGTGCCAGTAGAAGCCTAGCGGGGAGCAATGAGCAGTTCTTC	CASRSLAGSNEQFF
TRBV4-2	TRBD1	TRBJ2-6	.	TGTGCCAGCAGCCAAGGGGACAGCGCCAACTCTGGGGCCAACGTCCTGACTTTC	CASSQGDSANSGANVLTF
TRBV28	.	TRBJ1-5	.	TGTGCCAGCAGGTCCCCAACAGGGAATAGCAATCAGCCCCAGCATTTT	CASRSPTGNSNQPQHF
TRBV15	TRBD1	TRBJ2-3	once	TGTGCCACCAGCAGAGATTCGGACAGGGATTTT	CATSRDSDRDF
TRBV5-1	.	TRBJ1-6	.	TGCGCCAGCAGCTTGGAGCCCACTTCGAATTCACCCCTCCACTTT	CASSLEPTSNSPLHF
TRBV19	.	TRBJ1-2	.	TGTGCCAGTAAGGAGGCCTTCAACTATGGCTACACCTTC	CASKEAFNYGYTF
TRBV28	TRBD1	TRBJ1-2	.	TGTGCCAGCAGTGGGACAGGGGACTATGGCTACACCTTC	CASSGTGDYGYTF
TRBV19	.	TRBJ1-2	.	TGTGCCAGTAGTAACGGGGAAACAATTTACCTTGACTATGGCTACACCTTC	CASSNGETIYLDYGYTF
TRBV30	.	TRBJ2-7	.	TGTGCCTGGTGTAGGCCCGGGGGCGAGCAGTACTTC	CAWCRPGGEQYF
TRBV18	TRBD2	TRBJ2-3	.	TGTGCCAGCTCACCTGACGGGGGGGGCTACACAGATACGCAGTATTTT	CASSPDGGGYTDTQYF
TRBV4-2	TRBD1	TRBJ1-5	.	TGTGCCAGCAGCCAAGATGGGGACAGGGGTAATCAGCCCCAGCATTTT	CASSQDGDRGNQPQHF
TRBV4-1	.	TRBJ1-5	.	TGCGCCAGCAGCCTTCAGCTAAGCGGAAATCCCCAGCATTTT	CASSLQLSGNPQHF
TRBV7-9	TRBD1	TRBJ1-1	.	TGTGCCAGCAACGACAGGGGCCCGAACACTGAAGCTTTCTTT	CASNDRGPNTEAFF
TRBV4-1	.	TRBJ1-5	.	TGCGCCAGCAGCCAAGGAGGTGGAGAGCCCCAGCATTTT	CASSQGGGEPQHF
TRBV5-1	.	TRBJ1-1	.	TGCGCCAGCAGCTTGGCCGCGGGAGGGAACACTGAAGCTTTCTTT	CASSLAAGGNTEAFF
TRBV7-8	TRBD1	TRBJ2-3	.	TGTGCCAGCAGCTCTCGACAGGGGAATACGCAGTATTTT	CASSSRQGNTQYF
TRBV9	TRBD2	TRBJ2-3	.	TGTGCCAGCAGCGTGGGTCCGGGAGGGCCGACAGATACGCAGTATTTT	CASSVGPGGPTDTQYF
TRBV6-5	.	TRBJ1-2	.	TGTGCCAGCAGTTACGGCAGGAACGGCTATGGCTACACCTTC	CASSYGRNGYGYTF
TRBV19	.	TRBJ1-5	.	TGTGCCAGTGATTTAACCAGGGTACAAAATCAGCCCCAGCATTTT	CASDLTRVQNQPQHF
TRBV23-1	.	TRBJ1-2	.	TGCGCCAGCAGTCAATTAGCAGAGAACTATGGCTACACCTTC	CASSQLAENYGYTF
TRBV5-3	TRBD2	TRBJ2-1	.	TGTGCCAGAAGCTTGGGCTCCGGGACTAGCTGGCCCTGCGGGAGAGGGTTTCGGGACAATGAGCAGTTCTTC	CARSLGSGTSWPCGRGFRDNEQFF
TRBV30	.	TRBJ1-5	.	TGTGCCTGGGCGAGGGGGAACAATCAGCCCCAGCATTTT	CAWARGNNQPQHF
TRBV6-6	.	TRBJ1-5	.	TGTGCCAGCAACCCGTTAGTAGGCAATCAGCCCCAGCATTTT	CASNPLVGNQPQHF
TRBV2	.	TRBJ2-7	.	TGTGCCAGCAGTGAATTTCAGGGTAAGAGCTCCTACGAGCAGTACTTC	CASSEFQGKSSYEQYF
TRBV5-4	TRBD1	TRBJ1-2	once	TGTGCCAGCAGCTGGCGACAGGGGGCGAGAGGCTACACCTTC	CASSWRQGARGYTF